One TCR beta chain is described in this entry. Time point indicated: pretreatment peripheral blood. Pretreatment and on-treatment samples were taken, numbering 1 to 8 per patient. Profiled with immunoSEQ multiplex PCR; TCRdb holds only in-frame clones, not every one. Here the sample spans about 38,000 clones, around four fifths being singletons. The data originate from a study of PD-L1 blockade in urothelial cancer. Study-level background: Males with urothelial cancer arising in the bladder constituted twenty-five of the 29 patients. Across blood samples, T cells had a median count of about 140,000. Analysis of the blood was performed 3 weeks (second dose) and 6 weeks after treatment start.

Trimming took 6 bases from V and 6 from J; bases not matched to a gene: 12. Germline V gene lookup returns CDR1 MDHEN and CDR2 SYDVKM. The length of the CDR3 is 16 residues. The source material was PBMCs, sampled around atezolizumab (anti-PD-L1) treatment. The TCR comes from an elderly man with urothelial cancer. The rearrangement links TRBV28 to TRBJ2-1, with 9 positions matching TRBD2. In DNA form, the CDR3 reads TGTGCCAGCAGATTCGCGGTAGCGGGAGTCCTCAATGAGCAGTTCTTC. Its protein product is CASRFAVAGVLNEQFF. The variable domain in full, completed from reference TRBV28 and TRBJ2-1, reads DVKVTQSSRYLVKRTGEKVFLECVQDMDHENMFWYRQDPGLGLRLIYFSYDVKMKEKGDIPEGYSVSREKKERFSLILESASTNQTSMYLCASRFAVAGVLNEQFFGPGTRLTVL.